This T cell receptor (beta chain) is from a study of blood T cell repertoires in COVID-19. CDR1 and CDR2 from the germline V gene are SGHAT and FQNNGV. V shed 6 bases and J 1 base; nucleotides not matched to a gene: 8. This CDR3 is built from 15 residues. Sequencing used immunoSEQ multiplex PCR; TCRdb keeps in-frame clones, though not all of them. This table has over 200,000 clones, 75% to 90% appearing once. The sequence was obtained from a human donor in a cohort sampled during active COVID-19. Source material: peripheral blood. The chain links TRBV11-2 to TRBJ1-1, with 7 nucleotides matching TRBD1. DNA of the CDR3: TGTGCCAGCAGACCCCAGGGGGGCGCGAACACTGAAGCTTTCTTT. This codes for CASRPQGGANTEAFF. The full variable domain, rest sourced from reference TRBV11-2 and TRBJ1-1, is EAGVAQSPRYKIIEKRQSVAFWCNPISGHATLYWYQQILGQGPKLLIQFQNNGVVDDSQLPKDRFSAERLKGVDSTLKIQPAKLEDSAVYLCASRPQGGANTEAFFGQGTRLTVV.